Included here is one T cell receptor (beta chain) sequence, with context. Its specificity is unknown. With 10 bases removed from V and 0 bases from J, the gap between germline ends came to 16 bases. Germline-derived CDR1 and CDR2 are ENHRY and SYGVKD. The CDR3 consists of 14 residues. This sample was taken from a study of Ad26.COV2.S vaccination and SARS-CoV-2 variants. Study-level results: Among vaccine recipients, spike-specific TCR breadth exceeded that of placebo recipients. Marked by substantial breadth, spike-specific CD8+ and CD4+ T cell responses were reportedly seen after vaccination.

The method was immunoSEQ multiplex PCR; TCRdb's version includes in-frame clones alone and lacks a portion of them. The sample lists about 350,000 clones; about 91% were seen once. The rearrangement uses TRBV10-3 and TRBJ2-7; maybe TRBD2 (5 bases). This TCR was sampled from a human donor who had recovered from COVID-19. Sequencing was performed on peripheral blood, taken after recovery from COVID-19. The CDR3 spells CATSLQEDSYEQYF. CDR3 DNA: TGTGCCACATCGCTCCAGGAGGACTCCTACGAGCAGTACTTC.